The 31 T cell receptor beta chains listed next were all sequenced from one sample in a study of blood T cells in healthy people across ages. Using a J-beta primer mix together with a sample-barcoded 5' primer, a second PCR was run for about 6 to 12 cycles. TCRdb used MiXCR to reprocess the 5' RACE reads, holding one entry per CDR3 protein. The sample includes about 1.4 million distinct CDR3 sequences, 59% of them seen just once. The sequenced material came from blood. Receptors originate from a man between 18 and 29 years old in good health.

The chain combines TRBV27 with TRBJ1-1; no definite D call. V lost 5 bases and J 1 base, leaving 8 bases between the germline ends. The length of the CDR3 is 13 residues. Germline loops: CDR1 MNHEY, CDR2 SMNVEV (reference sequence). The CDR3 DNA reads as TGTGCCAGCAGTCTCCAGACGAACACTGAAGCTTTCTTT. Translated, it gives CASSLQTNTEAFF.

J is TRBJ2-1 and V is TRBV4-1; D is possibly TRBD1 (6 bases). The CDR3 is made up of 15 amino acids. CDR1 is MGHRA and CDR2 is YSYEKL in the germline V gene. Deletions cut 4 bases from V and 6 bases from J, with 16 bases between. The CDR3 loop reads CASSLRDTRANEQFF. In DNA, the CDR3 is TGCGCCAGCAGCCTCCGGGACACTCGGGCCAATGAGCAGTTCTTC.

The DNA for the CDR3 is TGCGCCAGCGGACATAGCGGGCCCTACAATGAGCAGTTCTTC. This gives the protein CASGHSGPYNEQFF. This chain links TRBV5-1 with TRBJ2-1, with 7 bases lining up with TRBD2. This CDR3 is built from 14 residues. CDR1 and CDR2 (germline): SGHRS, YFSETQ. The V segment lost 7 bases and the J segment 2 bases; nucleotides outside the gene matches: 6.

This clonotype was seen a single time. The rearrangement joins TRBV20-1 to TRBJ2-3; 7 bases map to TRBD1. Trimming at V came to 1 base and at J to 2 bases, leaving 6 bases not matched to a gene. Germline assignment: CDR1 DFQATT and CDR2 SNEGSKA (reference sequence). CDR3 length: 15 residues. CDR3 amino acids: CSARVVQGDTDTQYF. The CDR3 DNA reads TGCAGTGCTAGAGTCGTCCAGGGGGACACAGATACGCAGTATTTT.

In its sample, this clonotype was seen a few times. The chain combines TRBV20-1 with TRBJ2-1, with 8 bases lining up with TRBD2. V trimming: 5 bases; J trimming: 4 bases; junction bases outside the gene matches: 10. The CDR3 length is 15 residues. Germline values: CDR1 DFQATT, CDR2 SNEGSKA (reference sequence). The CDR3 DNA sequence: TGCAGTGCTGATGCCGGGACTAGGGCTTACAATGAGCAGTTCTTC. Encoded protein: CSADAGTRAYNEQFF.

The rearrangement uses TRBV2 and TRBJ1-4; TRBD1 matches 8 bases. The germline V gene encodes CDR1 SNHLY and CDR2 FYNNEI. The V gene end was trimmed by 2 bases and the J gene end by 4 bases; junction bases not matched to a gene: 3. The CDR3 runs 15 residues. CDR3 coding DNA: TGTGCCAGCAGTGAACGGACAGGGTTTAATGAAAAACTGTTTTTT. As protein: CASSERTGFNEKLFF.

This sequence joins TRBV28 and TRBJ1-6; D remains ambiguous. V was trimmed by 6 bases and J by 4 bases, leaving 13 bases between them. Germline assignment: CDR1 MDHEN and CDR2 SYDVKM. The CDR3 runs 15 residues. CDR3 residues: CASSSTPTYNSPLHF. The CDR3 bases are TGTGCCAGCAGCTCAACCCCCACTTATAATTCACCCCTCCACTTT. Using reference TRBV28 and TRBJ1-6 for the parts outside the CDR3, the full variable domain is DVKVTQSSRYLVKRTGEKVFLECVQDMDHENMFWYRQDPGLGLRLIYFSYDVKMKEKGDIPEGYSVSREKKERFSLILESASTNQTSMYLCASSSTPTYNSPLHFGNGTRLTVT.

The chain carries TRBV20-1 and TRBJ2-1; TRBD1 aligns across 7 bases. The length of the CDR3 is 15 residues. Trimming at V came to 6 bases and at J to 1 base, leaving 9 bases not matched to a gene. CDR1 and CDR2 from the germline V gene are DFQATT and SNEGSKA (reference sequence). CDR3: CSARDSRISYNEQFF. CDR3 DNA: TGCAGTGCCCGGGACAGCCGGATTTCCTACAATGAGCAGTTCTTC.

The chain combines TRBV28 with TRBJ2-3; unclear D gene. Germline CDR1 reads MDHEN; CDR2 reads SYDVKM. CDR3 length: 13 residues. Trimming left V 5 bases short and J 5 bases short, with 11 bases between. CDR3 region: CASSHLTRDTQYF. The CDR3 bases are TGTGCCAGCAGTCACCTGACACGAGATACGCAGTATTTT.

The chain couples TRBV27 to TRBJ2-1; possible D gene TRBD1, 6 bases. The J call is uncertain, as TRBJ2-7 better fits the DNA end. This CDR3 has 16 residues. Germline V CDR1 and CDR2: MNHEY, SMNVEV (reference sequence). Written as DNA, the CDR3 is TGTGCCAGCAGTTTTATCGACAGGATCTCCTACAATGAGCAGTACTTC. It codes for CASSFIDRISYNEQYF.

This clonotype showed up just once. The genes are TRBV4-2 and TRBJ2-3, with 15 positions matching TRBD2. CDR1 is LGHNA, CDR2 YNFKEQ, per germline. This CDR3 spans 17 amino acids. V shed 1 base and J 5 bases; nucleotides not matched to a gene: 4. Here the CDR3 DNA reads TGTGCCAGCAGCCAAGTTGGACTAGCGGGGGGGAGAGATACGCAGTATTTT. This sequence encodes CASSQVGLAGGRDTQYF.

Only a few counts were recorded for this clonotype. The chain combines TRBV20-1 with TRBJ2-7; D remains ambiguous. V lost 0 bases to trimming and J lost 3 bases, with 6 bases between them. The V gene's germline CDR1 is DFQATT and CDR2 SNEGSKA (reference sequence). The CDR3 extends over 12 amino acids. The CDR3 DNA reads as TGCAGTGCTAGAGATCTATTCTACGAGCAGTACTTC. Protein sequence: CSARDLFYEQYF.

In regard to this clonotype: A read error may be the cause here, since a much bigger clone is one base away. The V call is TRBV29-1, the J call TRBJ2-7; TRBD1 agrees at 8 bases. The CDR3 totals 16 residues. CDR1 and CDR2 (germline): SQVTM, ANQGSEA. The CDR3 loop reads CSVEKLGDRHSDEQYF. The CDR3 nucleotides read TGCAGCGTTGAAAAACTTGGGGACAGGCACTCCGACGAGCAGTACTTC.

This clonotype was observed a few times. The chain combines TRBV20-1 with TRBJ2-7; TRBD2 agrees at 8 bases. V shed 4 bases and J 4 bases; nucleotides not matched to a gene: 9. This CDR3 has 14 residues. The V gene's germline CDR1 is DFQATT and CDR2 SNEGSKA (reference sequence). CDR3 loop: CSAISGSGGYEQYF. In nucleotides, the CDR3 is TGCAGTGCTATTTCCGGGTCGGGGGGGTACGAGCAGTACTTC.

This chain uses TRBV6-5 with TRBJ2-3; 7 bases are a match to TRBD1. The CDR3 runs to 15 residues. Germline-derived CDR1 and CDR2 are MNHEY and SVGAGI. Trimming removed 6 bases from V and 4 bases from J; junction bases left unmatched: 10. CDR3 loop: CASSTGESQADTQYF. CDR3 DNA sequence: TGTGCCAGCAGCACAGGGGAATCGCAAGCAGATACGCAGTATTTT.

The sample holds one count of this clonotype. CDR3: CSARVRAKTGGEQYF. CDR3 bases: TGCAGTGCTAGGGTCAGGGCCAAAACTGGGGGGGAGCAGTACTTC. The chain carries TRBV20-1 and TRBJ2-4; TRBD2 agrees at 7 bases. This CDR3 is 15 amino acids long. From germline, CDR1 is DFQATT and CDR2 SNEGSKA (reference sequence). J gave up 13 bases and V 3 bases, and 18 bases lay outside the gene matches.

The chain recombines TRBV7-9 with TRBJ2-1; D gene unclear. There are 14 residues in the CDR3. V lost 1 base, J lost 9 bases, and 13 bases lay in between. Per the germline V gene, CDR1 is SEHNR and CDR2 is FQNEAQ (reference sequence). The DNA of the CDR3 is TGTGCCAGCAGCTTAGTACAGCTCCGGCGTGAGCAGTTCTTC. Amino acid sequence: CASSLVQLRREQFF.

The gene calls are TRBV6-2 or TRBV6-3 and TRBJ2-6, with D possibly called TRBD1 or TRBD2 (5 bases each). There are 19 residues in the CDR3. Germline loops: CDR1 MNHEY, CDR2 SVGEGT. Between the trimmed V and J ends, which lost 0 bases and 0 bases, there was a span of 15 bases. The CDR3 region has the DNA TGTGCCAGCAGTTACTCGCGAGGGACCCTGGTCTCTGGGGCCAACGTCCTGACTTTC. This gives the protein CASSYSRGTLVSGANVLTF.

This clonotype was counted only a few times. The V gene is TRBV11-1, the J gene TRBJ2-3, with 13 bases matching TRBD2. The CDR3 consists of 16 residues. CDR1 and CDR2 (germline): SGHAT, FQDESV (reference sequence). The J segment lost 6 bases and the V segment lost 5 bases, leaving 8 bases of the junction unmatched. In DNA form, the CDR3 reads TGTGCCAGCAGCGCGACGGGACTAGCGGGGCGGGATACGCAGTATTTT. It specifies CASSATGLAGRDTQYF.

The rearrangement joins TRBV20-1 to TRBJ2-1; a possible D gene is TRBD2 (5 bases). The CDR3 is 15 residues long. The V and J ends lost 3 bases and 3 bases respectively, with 15 bases between them. From germline, CDR1 is DFQATT and CDR2 SNEGSKA (reference sequence). As DNA, the CDR3 is TGCAGTGCTAGGTACGGACTGAGGAGCTACAATGAGCAGTTCTTC. Translating gives CSARYGLRSYNEQFF.

The chain uses TRBV29-1 and TRBJ2-7, with 7 bases fitting TRBD2. The assigned J gene may be wrong: the sequence end matches TRBJ2-5 better. The CDR3 runs to 13 residues. From germline, CDR1 is SQVTM and CDR2 ANQGSEA. CDR3 residues: CSVEGGKGETQYF. DNA of the CDR3: TGCAGCGTTGAGGGGGGGAAGGGAGAGACCCAGTACTTC.

CDR3 sequence reads: CASSPVGRGSNQPQHF. CDR3 coding DNA: TGTGCCAGCAGTCCCGTGGGCCGGGGCAGCAATCAGCCCCAGCATTTT. V usage is TRBV12-3 or TRBV12-4 and J usage is TRBJ1-5; D perhaps matches TRBD1 (5 bases). Trimming cost V 5 bases and J 1 base, with 15 bases left between them. The CDR3 sequence is 16 residues long.

The chain carries TRBV4-3 and TRBJ2-7, with TRBD1 matching 12 bases. CDR1 is LGHNA and CDR2 is YSLEER in the germline V gene. The CDR3 covers 16 residues. V shed 1 base, J shed 2 bases, and the junction held 3 bases outside the gene matches. The CDR3, as DNA: TGCGCCAGCAGCCAAGCTGGGGACAGGGGGCCCTACGAGCAGTACTTC. Protein sequence: CASSQAGDRGPYEQYF.

This chain links TRBV14 with TRBJ1-6; D gene uncertain. The V gene lost 2 bases and the J gene lost 0 bases, with 11 bases spanning the gap. The germline gives CDR1 SGHDN, CDR2 FVKESK. CDR3 size: 17 residues. CDR3 in DNA: TGTGCCAGCAGCCAAAGGACGTTCAGCTCCTATAATTCACCCCTCCACTTT. Protein sequence: CASSQRTFSSYNSPLHF.

This chain joins TRBV20-1 and TRBJ2-3, with 8 positions matching TRBD2. J gave up 1 base and V 3 bases, and 15 bases lay outside the gene matches. Germline V gene lookup returns CDR1 DFQATT and CDR2 SNEGSKA (reference sequence). The CDR3 sequence is 18 residues long. The CDR3 spells CSASRVAGGPRGTDTQYF. The DNA of the CDR3 is TGCAGTGCTAGTAGAGTGGCGGGAGGCCCTCGGGGCACAGATACGCAGTATTTT.

This clonotype was seen once. V usage is TRBV5-1 and J usage is TRBJ1-1; maybe TRBD1 (6 bases). Trimming left V 0 bases short and J 7 bases short, with 22 bases between. This CDR3 contains 17 residues. Germline-derived CDR1 and CDR2 are SGHRS and YFSETQ. The CDR3 protein is CASSLVGEHRVPHEAFF. CDR3 bases: TGCGCCAGCAGCTTGGTAGGAGAGCACAGGGTCCCTCATGAAGCTTTCTTT.

This clonotype appeared a few times. The chain carries TRBV3-1 and TRBJ2-3; 9 nucleotides align to TRBD1. Germline lookup yields CDR1 LGHDT and CDR2 YNNKEL (reference sequence). J gave up 4 bases and V 1 base, and 6 bases lay outside the gene matches. This CDR3 comprises 16 residues. The CDR3 protein is CASSQGTGQGPDTQYF. The CDR3 coding sequence is TGTGCCAGCAGCCAAGGAACGGGACAGGGTCCAGATACGCAGTATTTT.

As concerns this clonotype: Germline is not matched at one junction end, which may reflect a read error. The rearrangement joins TRBV6-5 to TRBJ2-1; D remains unclear. Germline V lookup: CDR1 MNHEY, CDR2 SVGAGI. The CDR3 is 11 amino acids. CDR3 amino acids: CASLAYSEQFF. In nucleotides, the CDR3 is TGTGCCAGCCTCGCATACAGTGAGCAGTTCTTC.

This sequence joins TRBV20-1 and TRBJ2-3; 9 bases match TRBD2. The germline gives CDR1 DFQATT, CDR2 SNEGSKA (reference sequence). The CDR3 loop spans 17 amino acids. V dropped 3 bases and J dropped 4; count of bases not matched to a gene: 14. CDR3 amino acids: CSARIGRGGQAADTQYF. The CDR3 nucleotides are TGCAGTGCTAGGATTGGGCGGGGGGGCCAGGCGGCAGATACGCAGTATTTT.

In this sample, this clonotype turned up a few times. The V and J genes are TRBV25-1 and TRBJ1-4; 12 nucleotides agree with TRBD1. The CDR3 length is 16 residues. V shed 3 bases, J shed 7 bases, and the junction held 6 bases outside the gene matches. Germline CDR1 is MGHDK and CDR2 is SYGVNS. CDR3 amino acids: CASSDIGGQGAEKLFF. The CDR3 DNA reads as TGTGCCAGCAGTGATATCGGGGGACAGGGGGCTGAAAAACTGTTTTTT.

The V and J genes are TRBV20-1 and TRBJ1-4; D might be TRBD1 (6 bases). The V gene lost 3 bases and the J gene lost 8 bases, with 19 bases spanning the gap. Germline CDR1 reads DFQATT; CDR2 reads SNEGSKA (reference sequence). CDR3 length: 15 amino acids. The CDR3 here is CSARRGVGALEKLFF. The CDR3 DNA reads as TGCAGTGCTAGGAGGGGTGTGGGGGCGTTGGAAAAACTGTTTTTT.